The 2 T cell receptor beta chains given below trace back to one sample, sequenced in a study of shared clonotypes between healthy human individuals. This table comes from immunoSEQ multiplex PCR, and its TCRdb copy is limited to in-frame clones, with some not included. This sample carries approximately 1.9 million clones, around 93% of them seen once, and the ten largest clones take more than 1.5%. Naive CD8 cells comprised CD45RO-negative, CCR7-positively selected cells, excluding terminally differentiated effector memory CD45RA+ cells. Specimen: naive CD8+ T cells from PBMCs. These receptors originate from a man aged 18 to 29 in good health. Some clones in this sample may be carry-over from other donors' samples.

J is TRBJ2-1 and V is TRBV7-3, with TRBD2 matching 7 bases. Germline V CDR1 and CDR2: SGHTA, FQGTGA. After removal of 2 bases from V and 6 bases from J, the junction contained 16 bases not matched to a gene. There are 18 residues in the CDR3. This CDR3 is CASSLGLAREKRSNEQFF. In DNA form, the CDR3 reads TGTGCCAGCAGCTTAGGGCTAGCGCGGGAGAAGCGGAGCAATGAGCAGTTCTTC.

This clone was detected only a few times. This chain joins TRBV30 and TRBJ1-2; D is perhaps TRBD1 (6 bases). This CDR3 region has 14 residues. Germline V lookup: CDR1 GTSNPN, CDR2 SVGIG (reference sequence). Trimming left V 0 bases short and J 4 bases short, with 12 bases between. CDR3 protein: CAWSVSSGAYGYTF. As DNA, the CDR3 is TGTGCCTGGAGTGTATCTTCAGGGGCCTATGGCTACACCTTC.